These 18 T cell receptor beta chains share one sample of origin, sequenced in a study of T-cell reconstitution after alpha-beta-depleted transplantation in children. Preparation of the TCRbeta library was carried out with unique molecular identifiers. TCRdb reprocessed the PCR reads with MiXCR, giving one entry per CDR3 protein. The sample shows under 8,500 distinct CDR3 sequences, about 10% of them seen only once. The starting material was PBMCs, mostly from graft donor cells, obtained 180 days after TCRalphabeta/CD19-depleted stem cell transplant. The receptors were gathered from a child younger than two who had a stem cell transplant for acute myeloid leukemia, so the T cells may come from the graft donor.

Comments on this clonotype: With a much larger clone just one base away, this may be a read error. This rearrangement joins TRBV4-1 to TRBJ1-3; D gene unclear. The germline V gene has CDR1 MGHRA and CDR2 YSYEKL. CDR3 length: 15 residues. The CDR3 DNA reads as TGCGCCAGCAGCCAAGGCAGGAGCTCTGGAAACACCATGTATTTT. Translating gives CASSQGRSSGNTMYF.

In regard to this clonotype: Just one base apart from a much larger clone, this may be a read error. CDR3 nucleotides: TGTGCCAGCCCCTTTCCTGGGGGCTACACCTTC. Translation gives CASPFPGGYTF. The genes are TRBV7-9 and TRBJ1-2; D is unclear. The V gene's germline CDR1 is SEHNR and CDR2 FQNEAQ (reference sequence). This CDR3 comprises 11 residues. The V gene lost 8 bases and the J gene lost 8 bases, with 12 bases spanning the gap. Drawing the rest from reference TRBV7-9 and TRBJ1-2, the complete variable domain is DTGVSQNPRHKITKRGQNVTFRCDPISEHNRLYWYRQTLGQGPEFLTYFQNEAQLEKSRLLSDRFSAERPKGSFSTLEIQRTEQGDSAMYLCASPFPGGYTFGSGTRLTVV.

At least ten counts were recorded for this clonotype. Here the CDR3 reads CASSPQGNTEAFF. The DNA for the CDR3 is TGTGCCAGCTCACCACAGGGGAACACTGAAGCTTTCTTT. The V gene is TRBV18, the J gene TRBJ1-1, with no clear D. The ends were cut back, 1 base at V and 1 base at J, with 4 bases in the middle. This CDR3 has 13 residues. CDR1 and CDR2 from the germline V gene are KGHSH and LQKENI. Full variable domain (missing parts from reference TRBV18 and TRBJ1-1): NAGVMQNPRHLVRRRGQEARLRCSPMKGHSHVYWYRQLPEEGLKFMVYLQKENIIDESGMPKERFSAEFPKEGPSILRIQQVVRGDSAAYFCASSPQGNTEAFFGQGTRLTVV.

Many counts were recorded for this clonotype. The chain uses TRBV2 and TRBJ2-1; maybe TRBD1 (7 bases). This CDR3 has 12 residues. V was clipped by 6 bases and J by 7 bases, with 10 bases between them. Per germline, CDR1 SNHLY and CDR2 FYNNEI. The CDR3 nucleotides read TGTGCCAGCAGCCAGGGGGGAAATGAGCAGTTCTTC. Protein sequence: CASSQGGNEQFF.

This clonotype has at least ten counts. V is TRBV5-4 and J is TRBJ2-7, with D unresolved. V was cut by 4 bases and J by 3 bases, with 8 bases left in between. This CDR3 comprises 12 residues. Per the germline V gene, CDR1 is SGHNT and CDR2 is YYREEE (reference sequence). Here the CDR3 DNA reads TGTGCCAGCAGCGAAGAGCGCTACGAGCAGTACTTC. Translation: CASSEERYEQYF.

This clonotype was counted at least ten times. V is TRBV20-1 and J is TRBJ1-6, with no clear D. The CDR3 length is 15 residues. Per the germline V gene, CDR1 is DFQATT and CDR2 is SNEGSKA (reference sequence). The V end lost 5 bases, the J end lost 7 bases, and 18 bases lay between the germline ends. In DNA form, the CDR3 reads TGCAGTGCTCTCCGCCCCGCCGGACGAAATTCACCCCTCCACTTT. Amino acids: CSALRPAGRNSPLHF.

This clonotype has only one observation. V gene TRBV7-2 combines with J gene TRBJ2-1; D is undetermined. Trimming shortened V by 0 bases and J by 0 bases, and 15 bases separated the two germline ends. In germline, CDR1 is SGHTA, CDR2 FQGNSA. CDR3 length equals 18 residues. The DNA of the CDR3 is TGTGCCAGCAGCTTAGCACCTTCCGGTGCCGGCTCCTACAATGAGCAGTTCTTC. It encodes CASSLAPSGAGSYNEQFF. The variable domain in full, completed from reference TRBV7-2 and TRBJ2-1, reads GAGVSQSPSNKVTEKGKDVELRCDPISGHTALYWYRQSLGQGLEFLIYFQGNSAPDKSGLPSDRFSAERTGGSVSTLTIQRTQQEDSAVYLCASSLAPSGAGSYNEQFFGPGTRLTVL.

This clonotype showed up many times. The chain is built from TRBV2 and TRBJ2-1; the D gene is possibly TRBD1 (5 bases). Looked up from germline, CDR1 is SNHLY and CDR2 is FYNNEI. The CDR3 length is 14 residues. V lost 8 bases and J 1 base, leaving 12 bases between the germline ends. CDR3 residues: CASLRTLSYNEQFF. As DNA, the CDR3 is TGTGCCAGCCTGCGGACACTGTCCTACAATGAGCAGTTCTTC.

There are many counts of this clonotype. The V gene is TRBV7-3, the J gene TRBJ2-3; D not resolved. CDR3 length: 13 residues. The germline V and J ends were trimmed by 5 bases and 6 bases, with 12 bases remaining between them. The germline CDR1 and CDR2 sequences are SGHTA and FQGTGA. CDR3 residues: CASSPDSMDTQYF. CDR3 bases: TGTGCCAGCAGCCCCGATAGCATGGATACGCAGTATTTT.

This clonotype was counted many times. The V gene is TRBV6-5, the J gene TRBJ1-5; D is perhaps TRBD1 (6 bases). The length of the CDR3 is 14 residues. V lost 2 bases to trimming and J lost 5 bases, with 10 bases between them. The germline CDR1 and CDR2 sequences are MNHEY and SVGAGI. The CDR3, as DNA: TGTGCCAGCAGTTACCGACAGGAGGATCAGCCCCAGCATTTT. This translates into CASSYRQEDQPQHF.

This clonotype was seen ten or more times. The J gene is TRBJ2-1, the V gene TRBV7-9; possible D gene TRBD2, 6 bases. Germline V gene data show CDR1 as SEHNR and CDR2 as FQNEAQ (reference sequence). The CDR3 loop spans 18 amino acids. Trimming took 1 base from V and 3 from J, leaving 19 bases between them. Here the CDR3 reads CASSLEILSSVVYNEQFF. The CDR3 nucleotides are TGTGCCAGCAGCTTAGAAATCCTGTCTAGCGTGGTCTACAATGAGCAGTTCTTC. The full variable domain, in which reference TRBV7-9 and TRBJ2-1 provide the parts outside the CDR3, is DTGVSQNPRHKITKRGQNVTFRCDPISEHNRLYWYRQTLGQGPEFLTYFQNEAQLEKSRLLSDRFSAERPKGSFSTLEIQRTEQGDSAMYLCASSLEILSSVVYNEQFFGPGTRLTVL.

By proportion, this clonotype is medium-sized (0.01 to 0.1%). This chain links TRBV28 with TRBJ2-5; D is uncertain. This CDR3 has 13 residues. V gave up 3 bases and J gave up 3 bases, with 8 bases separating them. Germline assignment: CDR1 MDHEN and CDR2 SYDVKM. CDR3 protein: CASSFSPKETQYF. CDR3 DNA sequence: TGTGCCAGCAGTTTTTCTCCAAAAGAGACCCAGTACTTC.

To note about this clonotype: At one boundary the junction diverges from the germline segment, which might be a read error. V is TRBV27 and J is TRBJ2-7; D is possibly TRBD1 (6 bases). CDR1 is MNHEY, CDR2 SMNVEV, per germline (reference sequence). There are 14 residues in the CDR3. The CDR3: CASSLGTRFYELYF. The CDR3 nucleotides read TGCGCCAGCAGTTTAGGGACACGGTTTTACGAGCTGTACTTC.

The table lists this clonotype with many counts. The rearrangement uses TRBV28 and TRBJ2-7; tentatively, D is TRBD1 (7 bases). This CDR3 contains 15 residues. V was pared by 5 bases and J by 2 bases, with 16 bases between. Per germline, CDR1 MDHEN and CDR2 SYDVKM. The CDR3 DNA reads as TGTGCCAGCAGTGGCCGCGGGACAGTAACCTACGAGCAGTACTTC. It yields the protein CASSGRGTVTYEQYF.

This clonotype was picked up many times. The chain has TRBV28 and TRBJ2-7; the D is unclear. V shed 7 bases and J shed 6 bases, with 10 bases lying between them. CDR1 and CDR2 (germline): MDHEN, SYDVKM. CDR3 length equals 11 residues. CDR3 in amino acids: CASTVVGEQYF. The CDR3 DNA follows: TGTGCCAGCACCGTAGTAGGCGAGCAGTACTTC.

A word on this clonotype: This may be a read error, as it is one base from a much larger clone. This chain's CDR3 is CASDRGHEQLF. CDR3 nucleotide sequence: TGTGCCAGTGACAGGGGGCATGAGCAGTTATTC. The chain links TRBV19 to TRBJ2-1; 10 bases align to TRBD1. This CDR3 has 11 amino acids. Germline-derived CDR1 and CDR2 are LNHDA and SQIVND (reference sequence).

This clonotype counts as medium-sized. The chain is built from TRBV20-1 and TRBJ2-5, with 11 bases identical to TRBD2. The CDR3 is 15 residues long. Germline V gene lookup returns CDR1 DFQATT and CDR2 SNEGSKA (reference sequence). V was pared by 2 bases and J by 5 bases, with 7 bases of the junction left unmatched. The CDR3 sequence is CSARPLAGGGETQYF. Written as DNA, the CDR3 is TGCAGTGCTAGACCTCTAGCGGGAGGCGGGGAGACCCAGTACTTC.

This clonotype was picked up many times. V gene TRBV9 combines with J gene TRBJ2-7; 8 bases line up with TRBD1. J gave up 3 bases and V 5 bases, and 4 bases lay outside the gene matches. Germline CDR1 SGDLS, CDR2 YYNGEE. CDR3 length equals 13 residues. The CDR3 DNA reads as TGTGCCAGCAGTAGACAGGGGAACTACGAGCAGTACTTC. The encoded protein is CASSRQGNYEQYF.